This T cell receptor (beta chain) stems from a study of vaccination effects on CD4 cells after COVID-19. Culturing for approximately 10 days preceded CD4+ T cell isolation. Cultures received IL-2 medium that replaced half the medium on days 3 and 7. V lost 7 bases, J lost 2 bases, and 9 bases lay in between. This CDR3 region has 13 residues. Generated by immunoSEQ multiplex PCR, the TCRdb table keeps only in-frame clones and is missing some. The table includes around 56,000 clones, approximately 80% detected once. A word on this clone: Its antigen is undetermined.

The chain employs TRBV12-3 or TRBV12-4 and TRBJ1-5; D is possibly TRBD1 (5 bases). The sequence was obtained from a human donor who received a COVID-19 vaccine. Sequences were derived from CD4+ T cells from PBMCs cultured without peptide, sampled before COVID-19 vaccination. Written as DNA, the CDR3 is TGTGCCAGCACAGGGTCGGGCAATCAGCCCCAGCATTTT. Its translation: CASTGSGNQPQHF.